The source of this TCR beta chain is a study of Graves' ophthalmopathy and Graves' hyperthyroidism. The study amplified TCR beta CDR3 regions using RNA transcripts. HTBI-primed RT-PCR formed the first round, and a multiplex PCR formed the second. MiXCR, run by TCRdb on the multiplex PCR reads, gives a single entry per CDR3 protein. The table lists 680,000 or so distinct CDR3 sequences, around a fifth of them singletons. Deletions cut 6 bases from V and 7 bases from J, with 12 bases between. The CDR3 covers 12 residues. It was on clinical symptoms, serum thyroxine, TRAb, thyroid ultrasound and orbital computed tomography that diagnosis relied.

The TCR sequence derives from a woman between 18 and 29 years old with stable Graves' hyperthyroidism. Some clones in this sample may be carry-over from other donors' samples. The sequencing input was peripheral blood. The V call is TRBV12-3 or TRBV12-4, the J call TRBJ2-5, with D perhaps given as TRBD1 or TRBD2 (5 bases each). This CDR3 is CASSRGPGTQYF. CDR3 nucleotide sequence: TGTGCCAGCAGCCGGGGACCGGGGACCCAGTACTTC.